This TCR beta chain was retrieved from a study of T cells in Graves' hyperthyroidism and ophthalmopathy. Across the whole study: Once the initial diagnosis was made, peripheral blood was obtained before any treatment.

Graves' hyperthyroidism without ophthalmopathy progression within 18 months was termed stable. Fresh 10 ml peripheral blood yielded PBMCs. This clonotype was seen a handful of times. The antigen remains undetermined. Study-wide results and limits: Through a model of 13 V-J features, ophthalmopathy was separated from stable hyperthyroidism.

RNA transcripts yielded amplified TCR beta CDR3 regions. TCR CDR3 regions were first amplified by RT-PCR with HTBI primers. TCRdb re-called the multiplex PCR reads with MiXCR, one entry per CDR3 protein. The sample includes 600,000 or so distinct CDR3 sequences, 16% of them seen just once. CDR1 and CDR2 from the germline V gene are SEHNR and FQNEAQ (reference sequence). Trimming cost V 3 bases and J 4 bases, with 6 bases left between them. CDR3 length equals 12 residues. Sequencing was carried out using blood. V and J are TRBV7-9 and TRBJ1-2; D uncertain. The source is a woman aged 25-40 years with Graves' hyperthyroidism. Written as DNA, the CDR3 is TGTGCCAGCAGCTTCAACGGCTATGGCTACACCTTC. It specifies CASSFNGYGYTF.